The source of this T cell receptor (beta chain) is a study of glioma-infiltrating T cells. General study points: Gliomas, especially low-grade, showed above-expected tissue-blood divergence; non-neoplastic patients showed below. Very few CDR3 sequences were shared between tissue and blood.

Remarks on this clonotype: Antigen: not known.

Germline V lookup: CDR1 SQVTM, CDR2 ANQGSEA. Trimming cost V 4 bases and J 5 bases; bases outside gene matches: 8. This CDR3 has 13 residues. Using RNA template, CDR3s of TCR alpha and beta were amplified with iRepertoire arm-PCR. For one-step reverse transcription and amplification, about 85-400 ng of tissue mRNA or PBMC total RNA was used. MiXCR, applied by TCRdb to the multiplex PCR reads, yields one record per CDR3 protein. The sample yields approximately 120,000 distinct CDR3 sequences, 20% to 25% seen once. The V call is TRBV29-1, the J call TRBJ2-7, with 7 bases fitting TRBD1. The specimen was glioma tissue, nonneoplastic brain tissue, or PBMCs (not recorded which). This TCR was sampled from a human donor with low-grade glioma or glioblastoma, undergoing nonglioma brain surgery, or in good health (not recorded which). The CDR3 DNA sequence: TGCAGCGTTGTGGGGACAGCGCGCAACGAGCAGTACTTC. This encodes CSVVGTARNEQYF.